One sample yielded the 10 T cell receptor beta chains listed below, sequenced in a study of shared clonotypes between healthy human individuals. Repertoires were generated with immunoSEQ multiplex PCR, while TCRdb's copy carries only in-frame clones and drops some. The data contain about 1,500,000 clones, approximately 97% of them singletons. The sample comprised naive CD4+ T cells sorted from blood. The subset is: CD45RA+ positively selected. These receptors originate from a man aged 25 to 45 in good health.

The chain combines TRBV7-6 with TRBJ2-7; 14 bases are a match to TRBD2. Germline CDR1 SGHVS, CDR2 FNYEAQ. This CDR3 is built from 16 residues. The V gene end was trimmed by 6 bases and the J gene end by 0 bases; junction bases not matched to a gene: 4. CDR3 loop: CASSTGLAGGSYEQYF. For the CDR3, the DNA is TGTGCCAGCAGTACTGGACTAGCGGGAGGCTCCTACGAGCAGTACTTC.

The chain links TRBV4-3 to TRBJ1-5, with D perhaps matching TRBD1 (6 bases). V lost 2 bases and J lost 1, with 15 bases in between. Germline CDR1 is LGHNA and CDR2 is YSLEER. This CDR3 has 17 amino acids. CDR3 nucleotide sequence: TGCGCCAGCAGCCAAAATGCCGGGGGGGCGAGCAATCAGCCCCAGCATTTT. Translating gives CASSQNAGGASNQPQHF.

This chain links TRBV11-3 with TRBJ2-7; TRBD1 matches 10 bases. Germline trimming cut 1 base from V and 3 bases from J; bases unmatched to any gene: 3. Germline CDR1 is SGHNT and CDR2 is YENEEA. The CDR3 totals 15 residues. The CDR3 here is CASSLGGTGDYEQYF. The CDR3 region has the DNA TGTGCCAGCAGCTTAGGTGGGACAGGGGACTACGAGCAGTACTTC.

V gene TRBV7-3 combines with J gene TRBJ2-3, with D possibly being TRBD2 (5 bases). The CDR3 length is 15 residues. Germline V gene sequence: CDR1 SGHTA, CDR2 FQGTGA. V lost 1 base and J lost 6, with 14 bases in between. CDR3 loop: CASSLNGDSVDTQYF. The CDR3 coding sequence is TGTGCCAGCAGCTTAAACGGGGATTCGGTTGATACGCAGTATTTT.

The chain combines TRBV4-3 with TRBJ2-4, with D maybe TRBD2 (7 bases). Trimming left V 1 base short and J 1 base short, with 17 bases between. This CDR3 spans 18 amino acids. Germline CDR1 is LGHNA and CDR2 is YSLEER. The CDR3 coding sequence is TGCGCCAGCAGCCAAGTACAGGGCGGGAGTGTTGCCAAAAACATTCAGTACTTC. Translated: CASSQVQGGSVAKNIQYF.

This clone showed up just a few times. This rearrangement joins TRBV10-1 to TRBJ2-1, with D uncertain. Germline V gene lookup returns CDR1 WNHNN and CDR2 SYGVQD (reference sequence). V was trimmed by 3 bases and J by 5 bases, leaving 8 bases between them. The CDR3 sequence is 13 residues long. This CDR3 reads CASSDRFDNEQFF. CDR3 bases: TGCGCCAGCAGTGATAGATTCGACAATGAGCAGTTCTTC.

The J gene is TRBJ1-1, the V gene TRBV19, with no clear D. Germline V gene lookup returns CDR1 LNHDA and CDR2 SQIVND (reference sequence). Trimming pared 10 bases from V and 4 bases from J, leaving 19 bases between. The CDR3 runs 14 residues. CDR3 bases: TGTGCCACCTCAAATCGGGTAGGCAGCACTGAAGCTTTCTTT. Its translation is CATSNRVGSTEAFF.

The chain combines TRBV6-1 with TRBJ2-1, with 7 nucleotides matching TRBD1. Germline-derived CDR1 and CDR2 are MNHNS and SASEGT. V dropped 4 bases and J dropped 15; count of bases not matched to a gene: 9. The CDR3 runs 12 residues. In DNA form, the CDR3 reads TGTGCCAGCAGTGGCTACAGGGGAGATCCGTTCTTC. Translating gives CASSGYRGDPFF.

This rearrangement joins TRBV4-1 to TRBJ2-2; D is tentatively TRBD1 or TRBD2 (5 bases each). The CDR3 is made up of 17 amino acids. The V and J ends lost 3 bases and 6 bases respectively, with 20 bases between them. Germline CDR1 reads MGHRA; CDR2 reads YSYEKL. In DNA form, the CDR3 reads TGCGCCAGCAGCCAGGTCCAGGGTCGGGGTCGGGCCGGGGAGCTGTTTTTT. Residues: CASSQVQGRGRAGELFF.

For this clone: Different DNA sequences within this sample yield the same CDR3. The V and J genes are TRBV28 and TRBJ2-7, with D hard to call. The germline V gene has CDR1 MDHEN and CDR2 SYDVKM. Trimming pared 2 bases from V and 2 bases from J, leaving 10 bases between. CDR3 length equals 14 residues. The CDR3 reads CASSLVGPPYEQYF. CDR3 sequence (DNA): TGTGCCAGCAGTTTAGTCGGACCCCCCTACGAGCAGTACTTC.